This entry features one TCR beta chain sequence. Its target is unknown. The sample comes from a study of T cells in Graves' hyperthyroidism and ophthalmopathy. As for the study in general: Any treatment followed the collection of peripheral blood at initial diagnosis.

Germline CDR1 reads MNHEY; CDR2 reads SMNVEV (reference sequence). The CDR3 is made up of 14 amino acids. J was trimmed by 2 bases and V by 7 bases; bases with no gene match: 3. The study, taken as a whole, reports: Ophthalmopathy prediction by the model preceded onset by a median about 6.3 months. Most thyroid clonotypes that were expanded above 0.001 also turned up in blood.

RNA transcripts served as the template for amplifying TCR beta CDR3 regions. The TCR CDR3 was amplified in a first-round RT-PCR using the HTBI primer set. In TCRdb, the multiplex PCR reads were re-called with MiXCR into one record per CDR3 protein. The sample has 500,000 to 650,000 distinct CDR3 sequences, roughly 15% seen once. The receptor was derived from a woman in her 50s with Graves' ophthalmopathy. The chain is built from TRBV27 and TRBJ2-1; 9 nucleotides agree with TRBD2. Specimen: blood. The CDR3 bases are TGTGCCAGCACCGGGACTAGCACCTACAATGAGCAGTTCTTC. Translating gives CASTGTSTYNEQFF.